These 11 T cell receptor beta chains were all obtained from the same sample, sequenced in a study of identical twins. TCRdb fed the 5' RACE reads into MiXCR, producing one record per CDR3 protein. The sample carries 500,000 to 550,000 distinct CDR3 sequences, approximately 20% recorded once. The data also belong to a second study, concerning yellow fever vaccine responses in identical twins.

Specimen: CD4+ T cells sorted from blood. Every receptor here comes from a woman aged 18-35 years in good health.

CDR3 DNA: TGTGCCATCAGTGGAACTAGCGGGAGATATACCGGGGAGCTGTTTTTT. This gives the protein CAISGTSGRYTGELFF. This chain connects TRBV10-3 to TRBJ2-2; 11 nucleotides match TRBD2. V shed 4 bases, J shed 5 bases, and the junction held 6 bases outside the gene matches. There are 16 residues in the CDR3. Germline assignment: CDR1 ENHRY and CDR2 SYGVKD.

V is TRBV11-1 and J is TRBJ2-2, with TRBD2 matching over 9 bases. Germline V gene lookup returns CDR1 SGHAT and CDR2 FQDESV (reference sequence). This CDR3 comprises 21 residues. With 1 base clipped from V and 2 bases from J, the junction kept 17 bases outside the gene matches. The CDR3 DNA reads TGTGCCAGCAGCTTAGAAGGACTAGCGCAGTTCTCAGCGACCAACACCGGGGAGCTGTTTTTT. This gives the protein CASSLEGLAQFSATNTGELFF.

This clonotype was seen a handful of times. CDR3 DNA: TGCGCCAGCAGCTCTGTGGAGGGCTTAGATACGCAGTATTTT. Residues: CASSSVEGLDTQYF. The chain combines TRBV5-1 with TRBJ2-3; D is possibly TRBD2 (6 bases). The V end lost 3 bases, the J end lost 5 bases, and 13 bases lay between the germline ends. Germline V lookup: CDR1 SGHRS, CDR2 YFSETQ. CDR3 length: 14 residues.

The CDR3 protein is CASKEGASYNEQFF. DNA of the CDR3: TGTGCCAGCAAGGAGGGGGCCTCCTACAATGAGCAGTTCTTC. The gene calls are TRBV2 and TRBJ2-1; possible D gene TRBD1, 7 bases. The ends were cut back, 7 bases at V and 0 bases at J, with 10 bases in the middle. CDR1 SNHLY and CDR2 FYNNEI come from the germline V gene. The CDR3 consists of 14 residues.

At least ten counts were recorded for this clonotype. The chain joins TRBV10-3 to TRBJ2-4, with D perhaps matching TRBD1 (5 bases). Trimming left V 6 bases short and J 0 bases short, with 9 bases between. CDR1 ENHRY and CDR2 SYGVKD come from the germline V gene. The CDR3 covers 14 residues. Here the CDR3 reads CAISPRGAKNIQYF. CDR3 sequence (DNA): TGTGCCATCAGCCCTAGGGGAGCCAAAAACATTCAGTACTTC.

This clonotype turned up a few times. V gene TRBV6-1 combines with J gene TRBJ2-7; possible D gene TRBD1, 5 bases. V lost 4 bases to trimming and J lost 3 bases, with 10 bases between them. Germline V CDR1 and CDR2: MNHNS, SASEGT. The CDR3 totals 13 residues. The chain's CDR3 is CASSGYRIYEQYV. CDR3 DNA sequence: TGTGCCAGCAGTGGTTACAGGATCTACGAGCAGTACGTC.

This clonotype showed up just a few times. V usage is TRBV27 and J usage is TRBJ1-6, with D hard to call. The CDR3 totals 15 residues. V lost 6 bases, J lost 1 base, and 10 bases lay in between. Germline V gene lookup returns CDR1 MNHEY and CDR2 SMNVEV (reference sequence). In DNA, the CDR3 is TGTGCCAGCAGCACCTTAGGGTCCTATAATTCACCCCTCCACTTT. Translated: CASSTLGSYNSPLHF.

This clonotype occurred a few times. The V call is TRBV11-2, the J call TRBJ2-1; D might be TRBD1 (5 bases). CDR3 length: 15 residues. Germline-derived CDR1 and CDR2 are SGHAT and FQNNGV. The germline V and J ends were trimmed by 5 bases and 0 bases, with 11 bases remaining between them. CDR3 sequence reads: CASSQTAYSYNEQFF. The CDR3 DNA sequence: TGTGCCAGCAGCCAGACAGCTTACTCCTACAATGAGCAGTTCTTC.

Many counts were recorded for this clonotype. The chain recombines TRBV5-1 with TRBJ1-1; D is uncertain. V lost 0 bases to trimming and J lost 0 bases, with 6 bases between them. The germline V gene has CDR1 SGHRS and CDR2 YFSETQ. This CDR3 region has 14 residues. The CDR3 loop reads CASSLERLNTEAFF. The CDR3 nucleotides are TGCGCCAGCAGCTTGGAAAGGTTGAACACTGAAGCTTTCTTT. Combining the CDR3 with reference TRBV5-1 and TRBJ1-1 gives the whole variable domain KAGVTQTPRYLIKTRGQQVTLSCSPISGHRSVSWYQQTPGQGLQFLFEYFSETQRNKGNFPGRFSGRQFSNSRSEMNVSTLELGDSALYLCASSLERLNTEAFFGQGTRLTVV.

The sample holds a few counts of this clonotype. The chain is built from TRBV24-1 and TRBJ2-1; D might be TRBD1 or TRBD2, each matching 5 bases. The CDR3 runs 11 residues. Germline V gene data show CDR1 as KGHDR and CDR2 as SFDVKD. The germline V and J ends were trimmed by 5 bases and 12 bases, with 10 bases remaining between them. The CDR3, as DNA: TGTGCCACCAGTGCCGGGACGAGGCAGTTCTTC. Residues: CATSAGTRQFF.

The chain has TRBV9 and TRBJ2-7; 9 bases agree with TRBD2. V lost 4 bases to trimming and J lost 2 bases; unmatched junction nucleotides: 7. Per the germline V gene, CDR1 is SGDLS and CDR2 is YYNGEE. The CDR3 loop spans 15 amino acids. DNA of the CDR3: TGTGCCAGCAGCTCGGGGACTAGCAAGGCCTACGAGCAGTACTTC. It encodes CASSSGTSKAYEQYF.